This T cell receptor (beta chain) was retrieved from a study of blood T cell repertoires in COVID-19. Looking at the study overall: The study drew acute and convalescent COVID-19 samples from the United States, Italy and Spain. PBMCs, B-cell-depleted T cells, or T cells provided the cDNA or gDNA that made up the material.

Source study methods: Amplified reference gene primers provided the basis for estimating nucleated cell counts. The repertoire was sequenced with immunoSEQ multiplex PCR; TCRdb's copy has only in-frame clones and lacks some. V and J calls and clone size are given by that table; D and trimming were obtained from the DNA. The sample lists some 160,000 clones, about 87% occurring once. CDR1 MNHEY and CDR2 SMNVEV come from the germline V gene (reference sequence). V lost 0 bases, J lost 8 bases, and 19 bases lay in between. This CDR3 contains 16 residues. The chain uses TRBV27 and TRBJ1-2; D is uncertain. The sequence was obtained from an elderly woman with COVID-19, enrolled during active disease. The material sequenced was peripheral blood. Here the CDR3 DNA reads TGTGCCAGCAGTTTATCGGGTCCCTGGAGGTTCGAAGGCTACACCTTC. As protein: CASSLSGPWRFEGYTF.